Each of the 26 T cell receptor beta chains below was sequenced from the same sample in a study of shared clonotypes between healthy human individuals. Terminally differentiated effector memory CD45RA+ cells were excluded from the naive CD8 cells, which were CD45RO-negative and positively selected for CCR7. Profiled with immunoSEQ multiplex PCR; TCRdb holds only in-frame clones, not every one. The profile shows about 2.1 million clones, 85% to 95% of them singletons. Sequencing used naive CD8+ T cells from PBMCs. The receptors stem from a man aged 18 to 35 in good health. Some clones in this sample may be carry-over from other donors' samples.

V usage is TRBV28 and J usage is TRBJ2-7, with 8 bases identical to TRBD1. The CDR3 runs 15 residues. Germline-derived CDR1 and CDR2 are MDHEN and SYDVKM. J gave up 1 base and V 3 bases, and 5 bases lay outside the gene matches. The chain's CDR3 is CASSFPRQGSYEQYF. The CDR3 nucleotides read TGTGCCAGCAGTTTCCCAAGACAGGGGTCCTACGAGCAGTACTTC.

The chain employs TRBV13 and TRBJ1-1; D may be TRBD1 (5 bases). Trimming cost V 5 bases and J 0 bases, with 22 bases left between them. Germline V CDR1 and CDR2: PRHDT, FYEKMQ (reference sequence). The CDR3 is 18 amino acids. The CDR3: CASSPPRREGIMNTEAFF. In nucleotides, the CDR3 is TGTGCCAGCAGCCCGCCCCGGCGGGAGGGGATCATGAACACTGAAGCTTTCTTT.

The V and J genes are TRBV5-1 and TRBJ2-7; TRBD1 agrees at 10 bases. From germline, CDR1 is SGHRS and CDR2 YFSETQ. V was pared by 4 bases and J by 0 bases, with 4 bases of the junction left unmatched. The length of the CDR3 is 15 residues. The CDR3 loop reads CASSGGQGFSYEQYF. The DNA for the CDR3 is TGCGCCAGCAGCGGGGGACAGGGGTTCTCCTACGAGCAGTACTTC.

This chain connects TRBV10-3 to TRBJ1-2; no clear D. The V and J ends lost 0 bases and 0 bases respectively, with 8 bases between them. The germline gives CDR1 ENHRY, CDR2 SYGVKD. This CDR3 is built from 15 residues. The CDR3 nucleotides are TGTGCCATCAGTGAGTCGGTCCAAACTAACTATGGCTACACCTTC. Encoded protein: CAISESVQTNYGYTF.

CDR3 sequence (DNA): TGTGCCAGTGGTTACAACACGGGCTACGAGCAGTACTTC. It translates to CASGYNTGYEQYF. The rearrangement uses TRBV19 and TRBJ2-7; D unresolved. V dropped 8 bases and J dropped 3 bases, with 14 bases sitting between them. Germline CDR1 LNHDA, CDR2 SQIVND (reference sequence). This CDR3 comprises 13 residues.

In the case of this clone: Other DNA sequences from this sample encode an identical CDR3 as well. This rearrangement joins TRBV9 to TRBJ1-2; D is uncertain. Trimming cost V 0 bases and J 0 bases, with 9 bases left between them. The CDR3 runs to 15 residues. The germline gives CDR1 SGDLS, CDR2 YYNGEE. Here the CDR3 DNA reads TGTGCCAGCAGCGTAGGTGGGTCCCCTAACTATGGCTACACCTTC. It specifies CASSVGGSPNYGYTF.

The CDR3 reads CASKGAESYEQYF. DNA of the CDR3: TGTGCCAGCAAGGGGGCGGAGTCCTACGAGCAGTACTTC. V is TRBV6-1 and J is TRBJ2-7; TRBD1 agrees at 7 bases. The CDR3 totals 13 residues. Trimming cost V 7 bases and J 1 base; bases outside gene matches: 4. Germline V CDR1 and CDR2: MNHNS, SASEGT.

The chain links TRBV5-5 to TRBJ2-7; 7 bases align to TRBD2. The V gene end was trimmed by 0 bases and the J gene end by 0 bases; junction bases not matched to a gene: 9. Germline-derived CDR1 and CDR2 are SGHKS and YYEKEE (reference sequence). The CDR3 extends over 17 amino acids. The CDR3 loop is CASSLGRGDSSSYEQYF. The CDR3 DNA reads as TGTGCCAGCAGCTTGGGTCGGGGGGACTCGAGCTCCTACGAGCAGTACTTC.

In this sample, this clone turned up a few times. The chain is built from TRBV20-1 and TRBJ1-1; no clear D. Between the trimmed V and J ends, which lost 4 bases and 5 bases, there was a span of 8 bases. Germline-derived CDR1 and CDR2 are DFQATT and SNEGSKA (reference sequence). The CDR3 is 11 amino acids. CDR3 residues: CSAKWGTEAFF. CDR3 in DNA: TGCAGTGCTAAATGGGGAACTGAAGCTTTCTTT.

In nucleotides, the CDR3 is TGTGCCAGCAGCTGGGACGCAGGGGATGAGCAGTTCTTC. Residues: CASSWDAGDEQFF. V gene TRBV5-6 combines with J gene TRBJ2-1, with D perhaps TRBD1 (6 bases). The germline V gene encodes CDR1 SGHDT and CDR2 YYEEEE. The CDR3 has 13 amino acids. V was pared by 3 bases and J by 8 bases, with 12 bases between.

Only one count was recorded for this clone. This chain connects TRBV4-1 to TRBJ2-7; D remains ambiguous. V gave up 4 bases and J gave up 4 bases, with 11 bases separating them. Germline CDR1 is MGHRA and CDR2 is YSYEKL. The CDR3 has 13 residues. The CDR3 DNA is TGCGCCAGCAGCCCACCCGACGGGTACGAGCAGTACTTC. Its translation: CASSPPDGYEQYF.

This clone was found once. The chain combines TRBV27 with TRBJ2-7; TRBD1 matches 10 bases. This CDR3 has 16 residues. The V gene end was trimmed by 2 bases and the J gene end by 4 bases; junction bases not matched to a gene: 8. Germline CDR1 is MNHEY and CDR2 is SMNVEV (reference sequence). The CDR3 is CASSLNGDRGFYEQYF. In DNA form, the CDR3 reads TGTGCCAGCAGTTTAAATGGGGACAGGGGCTTTTACGAGCAGTACTTC.

The chain recombines TRBV7-8 with TRBJ1-1, with 9 bases identical to TRBD1. The J segment lost 4 bases and the V segment lost 5 bases, leaving 2 bases of the junction unmatched. Germline V gene sequence: CDR1 SGHVS, CDR2 FQNEAQ. The CDR3 covers 13 residues. CDR3 sequence: CASSADRGTEAFF. CDR3 nucleotide sequence: TGTGCCAGCAGCGCGGACAGGGGCACTGAAGCTTTCTTT.

This clone has just one count. The V call is TRBV20-1, the J call TRBJ2-3; no reliable D call. The CDR3 is 11 residues long. V was pared by 5 bases and J by 0 bases, with 3 bases between. CDR1 is DFQATT, CDR2 SNEGSKA, per germline (reference sequence). This CDR3 is CSAPSTDTQYF. Here the CDR3 DNA reads TGCAGTGCTCCCAGCACAGATACGCAGTATTTT.

Written as DNA, the CDR3 is TGTGCCAGTAGTATGAGCGGGAATGGCAATGAGCAGTTCTTC. Its translation: CASSMSGNGNEQFF. The chain is built from TRBV19 and TRBJ2-1; 7 bases are a match to TRBD2. The CDR3 contains 14 residues. The V segment lost 3 bases and the J segment 6 bases; nucleotides outside the gene matches: 5. The germline gives CDR1 LNHDA, CDR2 SQIVND (reference sequence). Drawing the rest from reference TRBV19 and TRBJ2-1, the complete variable domain is DGGITQSPKYLFRKEGQNVTLSCEQNLNHDAMYWYRQDPGQGLRLIYYSQIVNDFQKGDIAEGYSVSREKKESFPLTVTSAQKNPTAFYLCASSMSGNGNEQFFGPGTRLTVL.

In the case of this clone: Additional DNA sequences in this sample encode the identical CDR3. V gene TRBV30 combines with J gene TRBJ1-1, with unresolved D. The CDR3 is made up of 11 amino acids. Germline CDR1 and CDR2: GTSNPN and SVGIG (reference sequence). V lost 0 bases and J 6 bases, leaving 5 bases between the germline ends. Here the CDR3 reads CAWSVLSEAFF. In DNA, the CDR3 is TGTGCCTGGAGTGTACTTTCTGAAGCTTTCTTT.

The V call is TRBV6-5, the J call TRBJ1-1, with D hard to call. CDR1 and CDR2 (germline): MNHEY, SVGAGI. Trimming pared 0 bases from V and 0 bases from J, leaving 8 bases between. The length of the CDR3 is 15 residues. This CDR3 reads CASSYSSPMNTEAFF. CDR3 bases: TGTGCCAGCAGTTACTCGTCACCGATGAACACTGAAGCTTTCTTT.

The J gene is TRBJ1-1, the V gene TRBV10-3; 9 nucleotides line up with TRBD1. V lost 6 bases to trimming and J lost 6 bases; unmatched junction nucleotides: 11. Germline V gives CDR1 ENHRY, CDR2 SYGVKD. CDR3 length equals 15 residues. Here the CDR3 reads CAIRQNRGQFAEAFF. The CDR3 DNA sequence: TGTGCCATCAGGCAAAACAGGGGGCAATTCGCTGAAGCTTTCTTT.

This clone was counted a single time. Other DNA variants within this sample encode the same CDR3. The V call is TRBV5-1, the J call TRBJ2-7; D perhaps matches TRBD1 (6 bases). Germline loops: CDR1 SGHRS, CDR2 YFSETQ. V was clipped by 0 bases and J by 0 bases, with 10 bases between them. There are 15 residues in the CDR3. The CDR3 nucleotides are TGCGCCAGCAGCTTGGCACAGGGCCTCTCCTACGAGCAGTACTTC. It is translated as CASSLAQGLSYEQYF.

This clone came up a few times. The V gene is TRBV19, the J gene TRBJ1-5, with D unresolved. Per germline, CDR1 LNHDA and CDR2 SQIVND (reference sequence). Trimming pared 5 bases from V and 8 bases from J, leaving 13 bases between. The CDR3 extends over 13 amino acids. CDR3 nucleotide sequence: TGTGCCAGTAGTTGGGCGGCCCCAGAGCCCCAGCATTTT. Translating it yields CASSWAAPEPQHF.

A single count supports this clone. The rearrangement uses TRBV27 and TRBJ2-7; maybe TRBD2 (5 bases). V lost 3 bases and J lost 0, with 12 bases in between. This CDR3 region has 15 residues. In germline, CDR1 is MNHEY, CDR2 SMNVEV (reference sequence). DNA of the CDR3: TGTGCCAGCAGTTTGGCCGGGGTGAGCTCCTACGAGCAGTACTTC. Amino acid sequence: CASSLAGVSSYEQYF.

V usage is TRBV5-4 and J usage is TRBJ2-3; 10 bases align to TRBD1. V lost 4 bases to trimming and J lost 2 bases; unmatched junction nucleotides: 16. Germline loops: CDR1 SGHNT, CDR2 YYREEE (reference sequence). CDR3 length equals 19 residues. The CDR3 loop is CASSKPGTGVPSDTDTQYF. The CDR3 coding sequence is TGTGCCAGCAGCAAACCCGGGACAGGGGTTCCTTCCGACACAGATACGCAGTATTTT.

The CDR3 loop reads CATSRDRAGQGNTIYF. The CDR3 DNA reads as TGTGCCACCAGCAGAGATAGGGCAGGGCAAGGAAACACCATATATTTT. The chain couples TRBV15 to TRBJ1-3, with D perhaps matching TRBD1 (5 bases). Trimming pared 0 bases from V and 4 bases from J, leaving 13 bases between. Germline CDR1 is LNHNV and CDR2 is YYDKDF (reference sequence). The CDR3 contains 16 residues. The whole variable domain, remainder taken from reference TRBV15 and TRBJ1-3, is DAMVIQNPRYQVTQFGKPVTLSCSQTLNHNVMYWYQQKSSQAPKLLFHYYDKDFNNEADTPDNFQSRRPNTSFCFLDIRSPGLGDTAMYLCATSRDRAGQGNTIYFGEGSWLTVV.

This clone was picked up one time. The rearrangement links TRBV7-2 to TRBJ2-5; D unclear. The germline V gene encodes CDR1 SGHTA and CDR2 FQGNSA. The CDR3 totals 14 residues. Trimming stripped 5 bases from V and 5 bases from J, with 15 bases between. CDR3 sequence (DNA): TGTGCCAGCAGCCGGGCTTTTGGGCTGGAGACCCAGTACTTC. Encoded protein: CASSRAFGLETQYF.

The DNA of the CDR3 is TGTGCCAGCAGCCCAGAGGGAGAAAACAATGAGCAGTTCTTC. This encodes CASSPEGENNEQFF. This chain uses TRBV9 with TRBJ2-1; D is possibly TRBD2 (5 bases). Germline V gene lookup returns CDR1 SGDLS and CDR2 YYNGEE. Deletions cut 4 bases from V and 5 bases from J, with 13 bases between. The CDR3 consists of 14 residues.

The chain carries TRBV28 and TRBJ2-1; D is undetermined. The CDR3 sequence is 12 residues long. Germline CDR1 is MDHEN and CDR2 is SYDVKM. V was cut by 4 bases and J by 15 bases, with 16 bases left in between. In DNA form, the CDR3 reads TGTGCCAGCAGTTCCTTGACTGAGCCCCCGTTCTTC. It specifies CASSSLTEPPFF.